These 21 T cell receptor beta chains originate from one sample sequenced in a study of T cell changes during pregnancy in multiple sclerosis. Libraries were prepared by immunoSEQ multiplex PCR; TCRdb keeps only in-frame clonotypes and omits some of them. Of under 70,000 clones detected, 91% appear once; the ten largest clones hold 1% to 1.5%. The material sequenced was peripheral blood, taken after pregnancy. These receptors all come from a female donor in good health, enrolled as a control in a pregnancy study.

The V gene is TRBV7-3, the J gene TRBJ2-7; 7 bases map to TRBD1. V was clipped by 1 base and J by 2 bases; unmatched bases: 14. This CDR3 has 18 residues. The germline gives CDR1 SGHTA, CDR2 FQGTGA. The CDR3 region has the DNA TGTGCCAGCAGCTTAAATTCAAATGCTGGACAGGCGACCTACGAGCAGTACTTC. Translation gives CASSLNSNAGQATYEQYF. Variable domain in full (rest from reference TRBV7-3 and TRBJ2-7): GAGVSQTPSNKVTEKGKYVELRCDPISGHTALYWYRQSLGQGPEFLIYFQGTGAADDSGLPNDRFFAVRPEGSVSTLKIQRTERGDSAVYLCASSLNSNAGQATYEQYFGPGTRLTVT.

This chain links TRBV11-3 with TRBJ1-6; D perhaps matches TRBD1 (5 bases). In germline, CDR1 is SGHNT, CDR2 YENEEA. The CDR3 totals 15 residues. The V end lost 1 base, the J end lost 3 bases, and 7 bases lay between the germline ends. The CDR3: CASSLVTGYNSPLHF. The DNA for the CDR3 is TGTGCCAGCAGCTTAGTTACAGGCTATAATTCACCCCTCCACTTT.

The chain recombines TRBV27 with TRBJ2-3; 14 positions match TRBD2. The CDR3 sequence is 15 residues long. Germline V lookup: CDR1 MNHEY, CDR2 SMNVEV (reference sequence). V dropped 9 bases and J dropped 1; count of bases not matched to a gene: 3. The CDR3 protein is CASRGLAGGTDTQYF. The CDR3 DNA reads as TGTGCCAGTAGGGGACTAGCGGGGGGCACAGATACGCAGTATTTT.

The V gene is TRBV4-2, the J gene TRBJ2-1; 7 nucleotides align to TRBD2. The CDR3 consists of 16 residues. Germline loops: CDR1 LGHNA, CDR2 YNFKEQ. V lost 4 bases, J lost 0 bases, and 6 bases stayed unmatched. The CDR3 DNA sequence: TGTGCCAGCAGCCTCCGAGCGGGGCCCTCCTACAATGAGCAGTTCTTC. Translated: CASSLRAGPSYNEQFF.

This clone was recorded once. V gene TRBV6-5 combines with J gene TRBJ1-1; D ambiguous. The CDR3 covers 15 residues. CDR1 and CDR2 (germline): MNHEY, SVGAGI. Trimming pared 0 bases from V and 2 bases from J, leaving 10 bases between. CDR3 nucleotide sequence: TGTGCCAGCAGTTACTCTTTTGAGGGCAACACTGAAGCTTTCTTT. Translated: CASSYSFEGNTEAFF.

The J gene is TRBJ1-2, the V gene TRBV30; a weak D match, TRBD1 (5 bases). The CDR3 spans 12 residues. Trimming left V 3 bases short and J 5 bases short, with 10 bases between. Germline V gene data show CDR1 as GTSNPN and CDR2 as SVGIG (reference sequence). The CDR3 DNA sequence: TGTGCCTGGAGCATAGACAGTTATGGCTACACCTTC. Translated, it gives CAWSIDSYGYTF.

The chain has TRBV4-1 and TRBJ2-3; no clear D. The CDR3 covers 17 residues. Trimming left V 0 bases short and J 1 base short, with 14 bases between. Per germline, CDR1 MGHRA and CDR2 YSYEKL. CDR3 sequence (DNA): TGCGCCAGCAGCCAAGAGTCCGACTCCTGGGGCACAGATACGCAGTATTTT. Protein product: CASSQESDSWGTDTQYF.

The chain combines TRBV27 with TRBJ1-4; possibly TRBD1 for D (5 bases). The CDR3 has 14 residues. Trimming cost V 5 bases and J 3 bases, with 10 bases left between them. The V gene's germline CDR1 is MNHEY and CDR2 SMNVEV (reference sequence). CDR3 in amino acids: CASSLGTPNEKLFF. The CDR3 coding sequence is TGTGCCAGCAGTCTTGGGACTCCTAATGAAAAACTGTTTTTT.

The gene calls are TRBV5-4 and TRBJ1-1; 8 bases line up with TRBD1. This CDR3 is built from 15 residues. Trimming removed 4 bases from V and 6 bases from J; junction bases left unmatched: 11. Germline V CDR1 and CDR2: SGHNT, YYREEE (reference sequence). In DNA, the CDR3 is TGTGCCAGCAGCCAGACAGGGGCGGGGATCCCTGAAGCTTTCTTT. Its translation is CASSQTGAGIPEAFF.

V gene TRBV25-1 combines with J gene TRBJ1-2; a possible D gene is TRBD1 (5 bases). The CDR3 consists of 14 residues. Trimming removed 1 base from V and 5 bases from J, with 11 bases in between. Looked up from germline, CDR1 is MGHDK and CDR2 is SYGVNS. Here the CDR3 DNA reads TGTGCCAGCAGTGAATGGGGGGGACCTTATGGCTACACCTTC. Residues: CASSEWGGPYGYTF.

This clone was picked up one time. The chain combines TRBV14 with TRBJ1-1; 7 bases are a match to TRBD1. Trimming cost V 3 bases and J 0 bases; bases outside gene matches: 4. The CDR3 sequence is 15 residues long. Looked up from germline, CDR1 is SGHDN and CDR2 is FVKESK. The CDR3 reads CASSHAGGMNTEAFF. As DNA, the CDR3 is TGTGCCAGCAGCCACGCAGGGGGGATGAACACTGAAGCTTTCTTT.

The CDR3 loop is CASNGGVSSDTQYF. In DNA, the CDR3 is TGCGCCAGCAACGGAGGGGTCAGTTCAGATACGCAGTATTTT. The chain has TRBV5-1 and TRBJ2-3; TRBD2 is a possible D gene (6 bases). Germline CDR1 SGHRS, CDR2 YFSETQ. This CDR3 is built from 14 residues. V was clipped by 6 bases and J by 4 bases, with 15 bases between them.

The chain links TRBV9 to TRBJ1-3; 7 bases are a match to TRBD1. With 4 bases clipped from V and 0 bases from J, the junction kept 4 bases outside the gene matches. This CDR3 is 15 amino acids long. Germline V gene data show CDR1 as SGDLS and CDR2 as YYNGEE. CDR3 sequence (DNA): TGTGCCAGCAGCTTATGGGACAGCTCTGGAAACACCATATATTTT. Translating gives CASSLWDSSGNTIYF. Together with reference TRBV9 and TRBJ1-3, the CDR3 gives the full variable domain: DSGVTQTPKHLITATGQRVTLRCSPRSGDLSVYWYQQSLDQGLQFLIQYYNGEERAKGNILERFSAQQFPDLHSELNLSSLELGDSALYFCASSLWDSSGNTIYFGEGSWLTVV.

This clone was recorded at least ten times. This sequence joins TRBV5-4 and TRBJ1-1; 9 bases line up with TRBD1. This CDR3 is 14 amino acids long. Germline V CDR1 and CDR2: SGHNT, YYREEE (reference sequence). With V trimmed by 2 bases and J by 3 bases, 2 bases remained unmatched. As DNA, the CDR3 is TGTGCCAGCAGCTTCGACAGGGGGTACACTGAAGCTTTCTTT. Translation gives CASSFDRGYTEAFF.

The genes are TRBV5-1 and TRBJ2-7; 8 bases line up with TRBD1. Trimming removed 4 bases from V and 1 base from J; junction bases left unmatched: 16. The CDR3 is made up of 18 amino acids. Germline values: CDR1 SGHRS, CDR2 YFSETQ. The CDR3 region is CASSLKPGQDGISYEQYF. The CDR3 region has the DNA TGCGCCAGCAGCCTAAAACCGGGACAGGACGGAATTTCCTACGAGCAGTACTTC.

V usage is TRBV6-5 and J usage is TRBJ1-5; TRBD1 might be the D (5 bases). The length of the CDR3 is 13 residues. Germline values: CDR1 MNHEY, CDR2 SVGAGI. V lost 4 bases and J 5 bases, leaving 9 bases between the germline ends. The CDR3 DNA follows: TGTGCCAGCAGTTCAGGGTCTCATCAGCCCCAGCATTTT. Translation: CASSSGSHQPQHF.

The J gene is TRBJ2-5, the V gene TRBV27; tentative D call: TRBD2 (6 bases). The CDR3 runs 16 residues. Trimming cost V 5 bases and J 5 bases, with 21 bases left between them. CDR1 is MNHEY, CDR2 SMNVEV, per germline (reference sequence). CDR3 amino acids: CASSPNLPSEGETQYF. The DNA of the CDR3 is TGTGCCAGCAGTCCCAATCTTCCTAGCGAGGGTGAGACCCAGTACTTC.

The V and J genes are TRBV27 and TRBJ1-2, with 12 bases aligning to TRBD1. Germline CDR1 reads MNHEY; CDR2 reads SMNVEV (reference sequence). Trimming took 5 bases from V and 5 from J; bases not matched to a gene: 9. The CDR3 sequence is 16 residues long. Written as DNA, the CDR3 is TGTGCCAGCAGTCCCGGGACAGGGGGCGTGGGTTATGGCTACACCTTC. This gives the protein CASSPGTGGVGYGYTF.

This CDR3 is CASRTPGQAHGYTF. Written as DNA, the CDR3 is TGTGCCAGCAGGACACCAGGACAGGCTCATGGCTACACCTTC. The rearrangement uses TRBV6-5 and TRBJ1-2, with 7 positions matching TRBD1. With V trimmed by 6 bases and J by 6 bases, 10 bases remained unmatched. The CDR3 is made up of 14 amino acids. In germline, CDR1 is MNHEY, CDR2 SVGAGI.

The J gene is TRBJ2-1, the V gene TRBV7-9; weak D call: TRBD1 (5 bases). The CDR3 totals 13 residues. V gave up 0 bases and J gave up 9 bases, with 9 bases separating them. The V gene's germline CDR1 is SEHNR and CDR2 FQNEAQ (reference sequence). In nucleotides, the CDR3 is TGTGCCAGCAGCTTAGCAGGGGTAGGTGAGCAGTTCTTC. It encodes CASSLAGVGEQFF.

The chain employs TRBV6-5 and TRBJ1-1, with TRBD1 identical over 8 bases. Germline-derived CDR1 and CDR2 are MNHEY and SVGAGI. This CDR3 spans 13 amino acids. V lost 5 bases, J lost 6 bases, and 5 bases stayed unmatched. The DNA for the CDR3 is TGTGCCAGCAGTATGACAGGGGTTTCTGAAGCTTTCTTT. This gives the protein CASSMTGVSEAFF.